The rows below give T cell receptor beta chains drawn from one sample of a study of blood T cell repertoires in COVID-19. Generated by immunoSEQ multiplex PCR, the TCRdb table keeps only in-frame clones and is missing some. The table shows around 360,000 clones, with 80% to 90% occurring only once. Sequencing was performed on PBMCs or T cells enriched from blood (not recorded which). The receptors stem from a man in his forties in a cohort exposed to, infected with or recovered from COVID-19 (not recorded which). Both conserved end residues are part of each CDR3. D genes are given only for firm matches. For some rows the clone size is stated as once, few or many, or as a class when expanded; others skip it.

D: TRBD1; size: NA; length: 14; J: TRBJ2-7; V: TRBV5-1; DNA: TGCGCCAGCAGAGGGACAGCTAAGTCCTACGAGCAGTACTTC; CDR3: CASRGTAKSYEQYF
D: TRBD1; size: NA; length: 15; J: TRBJ1-1; V: TRBV25-1; DNA: TGTGCCAGCAGTGAATTCGGCAGGGGGATCACTGAAGCTTTCTTT; CDR3: CASSEFGRGITEAFF
D: NA; size: NA; length: 16; J: TRBJ2-3; V: TRBV19; DNA: TGTGCCAGTAGTACCCCCAGTAGCCTCTTCACAGATACGCAGTATTTT; CDR3: CASSTPSSLFTDTQYF
D: TRBD1; size: NA; length: 14; J: TRBJ1-2; V: TRBV7-2; DNA: TGTGCCAGCAGCGCTGACAGGGGCGGCTATGGCTACACCTTC; CDR3: CASSADRGGYGYTF
D: NA; size: NA; length: 15; J: TRBJ2-5; V: TRBV3-1/TRBV3-2; DNA: TGTGCCAGCAGCCAAGATCTAGGAGGGCGGCGGACCCAGTACTTC; CDR3: CASSQDLGGRRTQYF
D: NA; size: NA; length: 15; J: TRBJ1-2; V: TRBV18; DNA: TGTGCCAGCTCACCACTTGAAGACACAAACTATGGCTACACCTTC; CDR3: CASSPLEDTNYGYTF
D: NA; size: NA; length: 15; J: TRBJ1-2; V: TRBV5-5; DNA: TGTGCCAGCAGTTCCCCGGACAGACAATTCTATGGCTACACCTTC; CDR3: CASSSPDRQFYGYTF
D: NA; size: NA; length: 14; J: TRBJ1-4; V: TRBV27; DNA: TGTGCCAGCAGTTTAGGGCAGGGTGGGAAAAAACTGTTTTTT; CDR3: CASSLGQGGKKLFF
D: NA; size: NA; length: 14; J: TRBJ1-6; V: TRBV30; DNA: TGTGCCTGGAGTTCCCAAGGGGGAAGGCTCCCCCTCCACTTT; CDR3: CAWSSQGGRLPLHF
D: NA; size: few; length: 15; J: TRBJ2-1; V: TRBV7-3; DNA: TGTGCCAGCAGCTTACAATTGGCGGGCGGCAATGAGCAGTTCTTC; CDR3: CASSLQLAGGNEQFF
D: NA; size: NA; length: 17; J: TRBJ2-1; V: TRBV7-9; DNA: TGTGCCAGCAGCTTAGCGAAGGCGGCGGAGACCTACAATGAGCAGTTCTTC; CDR3: CASSLAKAAETYNEQFF
D: TRBD1; size: NA; length: 14; J: TRBJ1-2; V: TRBV6-5; DNA: TGTGCCAGCACTCGGACCGGGACAGCGGGTGGCTACACCTTC; CDR3: CASTRTGTAGGYTF
D: TRBD1; size: once; length: 14; J: TRBJ1-2; V: TRBV6-6; DNA: TGTGCCAGCAGGAATCAACAGGGGAACTATGGCTACACCTTC; CDR3: CASRNQQGNYGYTF
D: TRBD2; size: NA; length: 15; J: TRBJ2-1; V: TRBV4-1; DNA: TGCGCCAGCAGCCCGGTCGCGGGAGCGTACAATGAGCAGTTCTTC; CDR3: CASSPVAGAYNEQFF
D: TRBD2; size: NA; length: 15; J: TRBJ2-1; V: TRBV7-9; DNA: TGTGCCAGCAGTCAACTAGCGGGAGGGCCCAATGAGCAGTTCTTC; CDR3: CASSQLAGGPNEQFF
D: TRBD2; size: few; length: 16; J: TRBJ2-2; V: TRBV6-6; DNA: TGTGCCAGCAGGGGGACTAGCGGGAGGGCCACCGGGGAGCTGTTTTTT; CDR3: CASRGTSGRATGELFF
D: TRBD1; size: NA; length: 14; J: TRBJ1-1; V: TRBV9; DNA: TGTGCCAGCAGCGTACAGGGGGCGATGACTGAAGCTTTCTTT; CDR3: CASSVQGAMTEAFF
D: NA; size: NA; length: 13; J: TRBJ2-3; V: TRBV18; DNA: TGTGCCAGCTCACCCATGAGTGGAGATACGCAGTATTTT; CDR3: CASSPMSGDTQYF
D: NA; size: NA; length: 14; J: TRBJ1-6; V: TRBV18; DNA: TGTGCCAGCTCGCCGACAGAATATAATTCACCCCTCCACTTT; CDR3: CASSPTEYNSPLHF
D: NA; size: NA; length: 15; J: TRBJ1-2; V: TRBV4-2; DNA: TGTGCCAGCAGCCAAGATCGACAGGACTTCTATGGCTACACCTTC; CDR3: CASSQDRQDFYGYTF
D: NA; size: NA; length: 14; J: TRBJ1-2; V: TRBV7-2; DNA: TGTGCCAGCAGCTTAGGGGGCAGGGCAGGTGGCTACACCTTC; CDR3: CASSLGGRAGGYTF
D: TRBD1; size: NA; length: 16; J: TRBJ1-1; V: TRBV3-1/TRBV3-2; DNA: TGTGCCAGCAGCCAAGAGCCGGGACAGCTGAACACTGAAGCTTTCTTT; CDR3: CASSQEPGQLNTEAFF
D: NA; size: NA; length: 14; J: TRBJ1-1; V: TRBV3-1/TRBV3-2; DNA: TGTGCCAGCAGCCAAGAATCGGGGTTGACTGAAGCTTTCTTT; CDR3: CASSQESGLTEAFF
D: NA; size: once; length: 15; J: TRBJ1-1; V: TRBV24-1; DNA: TGTGCCACCAGTGCCACCGGGTCGGTGAACACTGAAGCTTTCTTT; CDR3: CATSATGSVNTEAFF
D: NA; size: NA; length: 14; J: TRBJ2-7; V: TRBV5-1; DNA: TGCGCCAGCAGATGGGAGGACGGCTCCTACGAGCAGTACTTC; CDR3: CASRWEDGSYEQYF
D: NA; size: NA; length: 13; J: TRBJ1-5; V: TRBV19; DNA: TGTGCCAGTAGTATAAAAGGGGAACAGCCCCAGCATTTT; CDR3: CASSIKGEQPQHF
D: NA; size: NA; length: 13; J: TRBJ2-2; V: TRBV19; DNA: TGTGCCAGTAGTATCGAGGGCCCCGGGGAGCTGTTTTTT; CDR3: CASSIEGPGELFF
D: NA; size: NA; length: 13; J: TRBJ1-1; V: TRBV18; DNA: TGTGCCAGCTTGAGCGGCCAGAACACTGAAGCTTTCTTT; CDR3: CASLSGQNTEAFF
D: TRBD1; size: NA; length: 16; J: TRBJ2-7; V: TRBV4-1; DNA: TGCGCCAGCAGCCAAGCCGTACAGGGGGCTAGCTACGAGCAGTACTTC; CDR3: CASSQAVQGASYEQYF
D: TRBD2; size: few; length: 16; J: TRBJ2-3; V: TRBV27; DNA: TGTGCCAGCAGTTTGTGGGTAGCGGGGAGCACAGATACGCAGTATTTT; CDR3: CASSLWVAGSTDTQYF
D: TRBD1; size: NA; length: 16; J: TRBJ1-1; V: TRBV10-2; DNA: TGCGCCAGCAGAAAAAGACAGGGCGGTGGAAACACTGAAGCTTTCTTT; CDR3: CASRKRQGGGNTEAFF
D: NA; size: NA; length: 14; J: TRBJ1-5; V: TRBV18; DNA: TGTGCCAGCTCACCAAGGGTCGGGGATCAGCCCCAGCATTTT; CDR3: CASSPRVGDQPQHF
D: TRBD2; size: few; length: 17; J: TRBJ2-3; V: TRBV9; DNA: TGTGCCAGCAGCCTGCGAGGGACTAGCGGCACCACAGATACGCAGTATTTT; CDR3: CASSLRGTSGTTDTQYF
D: NA; size: NA; length: 14; J: TRBJ2-2; V: TRBV5-1; DNA: TGCGCCAGCAGCTTGTCAGCGAACACCGGGGAGCTGTTTTTT; CDR3: CASSLSANTGELFF
D: TRBD1; size: NA; length: 18; J: TRBJ1-2; V: TRBV19; DNA: TGTGCCAGTAGTATAAAGCCTCAGGGGGCGTCGACTACCTATGGCTACACCTTC; CDR3: CASSIKPQGASTTYGYTF
D: NA; size: NA; length: 15; J: TRBJ2-1; V: TRBV7-8; DNA: TGTGCCAGCAGCTTAGCCGGGAGAGGCTACAATGAGCAGTTCTTC; CDR3: CASSLAGRGYNEQFF
D: TRBD1; size: once; length: 14; J: TRBJ2-1; V: TRBV5-1; DNA: TGCGCCAGCAGCCCAGGACAGGGCTCGCATGAGCAGTTCTTC; CDR3: CASSPGQGSHEQFF